This TCR beta chain derives from a study of Tregs in tolerant kidney transplant recipients. Germline CDR1 is MGHRA and CDR2 is YSYEKL. V was pared by 0 bases and J by 3 bases, with 11 bases of the junction left unmatched. This CDR3 has 17 amino acids. Worth noting for this clone: The target antigen is unknown.

Method: immunoSEQ multiplex PCR; TCRdb's copy keeps in-frame clones and lacks some. Of under 80,000 clones in the sample, over 75% were seen once. Study conclusions and caveats: Changing PCR primers prevented nucleotide comparison between some patients' samples.

The sample in question was Tregs from blood, obtained before the transplant. This chain connects TRBV4-1 to TRBJ2-7; 7 positions agree with TRBD1. The TCR originated in a human donor who received a combined kidney and bone marrow transplant. This CDR3 is CASSQEGDSALGYEQYF. CDR3 nucleotide sequence: TGCGCCAGCAGCCAAGAGGGGGACAGCGCACTGGGCTACGAGCAGTACTTC.